Below are 30 T cell receptor beta chains sequenced from a single sample in a study of response to subunit inactivated influenza vaccine. One entry per CDR3 protein results from TCRdb running MiXCR on the RT-PCR reads. The sample lists fewer than 750,000 distinct CDR3 sequences; around 15% were seen once. The sequenced sample was PBMCs from blood, obtained roughly 12 days after vaccination. Source of these receptors: a man aged 50-59 years who received an inactivated influenza vaccine.

The rearrangement links TRBV11-2 to TRBJ2-1, with 12 bases aligning to TRBD2. Trimming removed 2 bases from V and 4 bases from J; junction bases left unmatched: 6. This CDR3 spans 17 amino acids. Germline V CDR1 and CDR2: SGHAT, FQNNGV. The CDR3 sequence: CASSLLTSGGPYNEQFF. CDR3 DNA: TGTGCCAGCAGCTTATTAACTAGCGGGGGGCCATACAATGAGCAGTTCTTC.

This clonotype was seen more than once but under ten times. This chain uses TRBV5-6 with TRBJ2-7, with 7 bases lining up with TRBD2. The germline V gene has CDR1 SGHDT and CDR2 YYEEEE. V shed 4 bases and J 10 bases; nucleotides not matched to a gene: 20. The CDR3 spans 16 residues. CDR3 protein: CASSLIGTQRGYGQYF. CDR3 coding DNA: TGTGCCAGCAGCCTCATCGGGACTCAGCGGGGTTACGGTCAGTACTTC.

This clonotype was seen more than once but under ten times. The V and J genes are TRBV24-1 and TRBJ2-1; 9 bases map to TRBD1. Germline loops: CDR1 KGHDR, CDR2 SFDVKD. The CDR3 consists of 14 residues. V lost 4 bases to trimming and J lost 10 bases; unmatched junction nucleotides: 7. CDR3 sequence reads: CATSDPYRGLEQFF. CDR3 DNA: TGTGCCACCAGTGACCCTTACAGGGGGCTGGAGCAGTTCTTC.

This clonotype has a handful of counts. This sequence joins TRBV7-2 and TRBJ2-7, with TRBD2 identical over 11 bases. This CDR3 comprises 15 residues. Germline CDR1 reads SGHTA; CDR2 reads FQGNSA. J lost 3 bases, V lost 5 bases, and 6 bases had no gene match. The CDR3 region is CASSQEGLAVYEQYF. DNA for the CDR3: TGTGCCAGCAGCCAGGAGGGACTAGCGGTCTACGAGCAGTACTTC.

This clonotype appeared a few times. This sequence joins TRBV7-2 and TRBJ1-3, with D unresolved. The CDR3 is 16 amino acids. Trimming stripped 5 bases from V and 0 bases from J, with 14 bases between. Germline V gene data show CDR1 as SGHTA and CDR2 as FQGNSA. The CDR3 loop reads CASSTQTPSSGNTIYF. CDR3 DNA sequence: TGTGCCAGCAGCACCCAGACACCCAGCTCTGGAAACACCATATATTTT.

V usage is TRBV15 and J usage is TRBJ2-1; D tentatively reads TRBD1 or TRBD2 (6 bases each). This CDR3 is 13 amino acids long. Per germline, CDR1 LNHNV and CDR2 YYDKDF (reference sequence). The V and J ends lost 7 bases and 8 bases respectively, with 15 bases between them. The chain's CDR3 is CATKEGRGDEQFF. The CDR3 nucleotides read TGTGCCACCAAGGAGGGAAGGGGGGATGAGCAGTTCTTC.

The chain is built from TRBV4-2 and TRBJ1-4, with D tentatively TRBD1 (5 bases). Trimming took off 11 bases at V and 5 bases at J, with 12 bases between the two ends. This CDR3 is built from 12 residues. Germline V CDR1 and CDR2: LGHNA, YNFKEQ. The CDR3 region is CACGGANEKLFF. The CDR3 DNA sequence: TGTGCCTGCGGGGGAGCAAATGAAAAACTGTTTTTT.

CDR3 sequence: CASSQGRGSEQYF. The CDR3 nucleotides read TGTGCCAGCAGCCAAGGCCGAGGTAGCGAGCAGTACTTC. V is TRBV3-1 and J is TRBJ2-7; D remains ambiguous. CDR1 and CDR2 from the germline V gene are LGHDT and YNNKEL (reference sequence). V gave up 1 base and J gave up 6 bases, with 10 bases separating them. The CDR3 is 13 amino acids.

This clonotype was found a few times. The rearrangement links TRBV7-9 to TRBJ1-5; D unresolved. Germline values: CDR1 SEHNR, CDR2 FQNEAQ (reference sequence). This CDR3 contains 15 residues. V was pared by 4 bases and J by 3 bases, with 13 bases between. The CDR3 reads CASSSSLAVNQPQHF. Here the CDR3 DNA reads TGTGCCAGCAGCTCGTCTCTAGCGGTCAATCAGCCCCAGCATTTT.

This clonotype was counted many times. This sequence joins TRBV12-3 or TRBV12-4 and TRBJ2-3; D is uncertain. The CDR3 contains 14 residues. V lost 3 bases to trimming and J lost 2 bases, with 9 bases between them. The CDR3 here is CASSFSLNTDTQYF. CDR3 nucleotides: TGTGCCAGCAGTTTCAGCCTAAACACAGATACGCAGTATTTT.

The V and J genes are TRBV5-1 and TRBJ1-6, with D tentatively TRBD1 (5 bases). Trimming shortened V by 4 bases and J by 0 bases, and 17 bases separated the two germline ends. Germline V CDR1 and CDR2: SGHRS, YFSETQ. This CDR3 comprises 18 residues. The CDR3 here is CASSLDWTSSSYNSPLHF. For the CDR3, the DNA is TGCGCCAGCAGCCTGGACTGGACATCAAGCTCCTATAATTCACCCCTCCACTTT.

As to this clonotype: The CDR3 end shows no conserved phenylalanine or tryptophan, and so a read error is likely. Because the CDR3's place on the DNA is in doubt, the DNA is left out and the CDR3 is given as listed by TCRdb. The rearrangement uses TRBV20-1 and TRBJ1-2; TRBD1 is taken as the D call from the table, unchecked against the DNA. The germline gives CDR1 DFQATT, CDR2 SNEGSKA (reference sequence). Including both end residues, the CDR3 is 10 amino acids long. The CDR3: CSAREVTGGL.

The chain is built from TRBV11-2 and TRBJ2-2; TRBD2 aligns across 10 bases. Germline V lookup: CDR1 SGHAT, CDR2 FQNNGV. The CDR3 contains 16 residues. J was trimmed by 9 bases and V by 3 bases; bases with no gene match: 10. The CDR3 DNA is TGTGCCAGCAGCTTGTTTCTAGCGGGGGATAGGTGGGAGCTGTTTTTT. Amino acids: CASSLFLAGDRWELFF.

J is TRBJ2-2 and V is TRBV4-3; TRBD1 is a possible D gene (5 bases). CDR3 length: 16 residues. Germline lookup yields CDR1 LGHNA and CDR2 YSLEER. Trimming left V 2 bases short and J 4 bases short, with 14 bases between. The CDR3 bases are TGCGCCAGCAGCCAACGCCTCACAGGACGCACCGGGGAGCTGTTTTTT. Translation gives CASSQRLTGRTGELFF.

This clonotype was detected only a few times. The chain carries TRBV20-1 and TRBJ2-7; D may be TRBD1 (5 bases). The germline CDR1 and CDR2 sequences are DFQATT and SNEGSKA (reference sequence). This CDR3 contains 12 residues. Trimming took 4 bases from V and 0 from J, leaving 7 bases between them. The chain's CDR3 is CSATGNSYEQYF. The CDR3 DNA reads as TGCAGTGCTACAGGGAACTCCTACGAGCAGTACTTC.

The rearrangement joins TRBV15 to TRBJ2-7; 9 nucleotides line up with TRBD1. Germline V gene sequence: CDR1 LNHNV, CDR2 YYDKDF (reference sequence). There are 15 residues in the CDR3. Trimming took 1 base from V and 6 from J; bases not matched to a gene: 7. Here the CDR3 DNA reads TGTGCCACCAGCAGAGGTTTCGGGACAGGGTTCGAGCAGTACTTC. Translating it yields CATSRGFGTGFEQYF.

This clonotype came up a few times. The rearrangement links TRBV3-1 to TRBJ1-1, with 7 nucleotides matching TRBD1. CDR1 is LGHDT, CDR2 YNNKEL, per germline (reference sequence). Trimming removed 5 bases from V and 0 bases from J; junction bases left unmatched: 3. The CDR3 contains 14 residues. The CDR3 loop reads CASSSGQVNTEAFF. The CDR3, as DNA: TGTGCCAGCAGCTCCGGACAGGTGAACACTGAAGCTTTCTTT.

This clonotype was detected a few times. The rearrangement uses TRBV7-8 and TRBJ2-3; no reliable D call. Trimming pared 3 bases from V and 4 bases from J, leaving 20 bases between. Per the germline V gene, CDR1 is SGHVS and CDR2 is FQNEAQ. This CDR3 region has 17 residues. The CDR3 sequence is CASSFLRAPFNPDTQYF. CDR3 nucleotide sequence: TGTGCCAGCAGCTTCCTCCGGGCCCCCTTTAATCCAGATACGCAGTATTTT.

This clonotype was seen more than once but under ten times. This chain connects TRBV6-5 to TRBJ1-1, with unresolved D. This CDR3 region has 17 residues. Germline loops: CDR1 MNHEY, CDR2 SVGAGI. V lost 0 bases and J 1 base, leaving 15 bases between the germline ends. CDR3 sequence: CASSYSSAGGSNTEAFF. The CDR3 nucleotides read TGTGCCAGCAGTTACTCGAGTGCAGGCGGATCGAACACTGAAGCTTTCTTT.

The chain joins TRBV10-3 to TRBJ2-7; D may match TRBD1 or TRBD2 (5 bases each). CDR1 ENHRY and CDR2 SYGVKD come from the germline V gene. The germline V and J ends were trimmed by 2 bases and 2 bases, with 19 bases remaining between them. The length of the CDR3 is 17 residues. The CDR3 nucleotides are TGTGCCATCAGTGAGCCGCCCGGGGCCAGGACAACCTACGAGCAGTACTTC. This encodes CAISEPPGARTTYEQYF.

V usage is TRBV5-5 and J usage is TRBJ2-7; TRBD1 is a possible D gene (6 bases). CDR3 length: 16 amino acids. V lost 2 bases to trimming and J lost 3 bases, with 18 bases between them. In germline, CDR1 is SGHKS, CDR2 YYEKEE (reference sequence). The CDR3 sequence: CASSFATGTRSYEQYF. The CDR3 coding sequence is TGTGCCAGCAGCTTCGCCACCGGGACAAGAAGCTACGAGCAGTACTTC. The variable domain in full, with the rest retrieved from reference TRBV5-5 and TRBJ2-7, is DAGVTQSPTHLIKTRGQQVTLRCSPISGHKSVSWYQQVLGQGPQFIFQYYEKEERGRGNFPDRFSARQFPNYSSELNVNALLLGDSALYLCASSFATGTRSYEQYFGPGTRLTVT.

V is TRBV20-1 and J is TRBJ1-5; D gene uncertain. The CDR3 length is 12 residues. Deletions cut 6 bases from V and 5 bases from J, with 11 bases between. CDR1 DFQATT and CDR2 SNEGSKA come from the germline V gene (reference sequence). The CDR3, as DNA: TGCAGTGCAACAAGACGGTATCAGCCCCAGCATTTT. Its translation is CSATRRYQPQHF.

This clonotype was seen more than once but under ten times. V is TRBV27 and J is TRBJ2-7; 9 bases map to TRBD1. CDR1 MNHEY and CDR2 SMNVEV come from the germline V gene (reference sequence). The CDR3 runs 15 residues. V dropped 6 bases and J dropped 0; count of bases not matched to a gene: 6. Here the CDR3 reads CASRNRDRASYEQYF. The CDR3 DNA reads TGTGCCAGCAGAAACCGGGACAGGGCCTCCTACGAGCAGTACTTC.

This clonotype was picked up one time. The chain carries TRBV20-1 and TRBJ2-5; D is uncertain. The CDR3 covers 14 residues. Germline loops: CDR1 DFQATT, CDR2 SNEGSKA (reference sequence). Between the trimmed V and J ends, which lost 2 bases and 1 base, there was a span of 11 bases. CDR3 DNA: TGCAGTGCTAGAATTGCGCCGATCCAAGAGACCCAGTACTTC. It codes for CSARIAPIQETQYF.

The J gene is TRBJ2-7, the V gene TRBV7-9, with 8 bases lining up with TRBD2. CDR1 and CDR2 from the germline V gene are SEHNR and FQNEAQ (reference sequence). CDR3 size: 16 residues. J was trimmed by 7 bases and V by 5 bases; bases with no gene match: 16. Here the CDR3 DNA reads TGTGCCAGCAGCGGATCGGGGGGGGTAGCGGTTGGTGAGCAGTACTTC. It specifies CASSGSGGVAVGEQYF.

Remarks on this clonotype: An end of the junction differs from the germline gene, which may be a read error. This rearrangement joins TRBV24-1 to TRBJ2-3, with D perhaps TRBD1 (6 bases). Germline lookup yields CDR1 KGHDR and CDR2 SFDVKD. This CDR3 is 15 amino acids long. CDR3 in amino acids: CATSGSDRRTDTHYF. In DNA form, the CDR3 reads TGTGCCACCAGTGGGTCGGACAGACGCACAGATACGCATTATTTT.

Many counts were recorded for this clonotype. The chain has TRBV12-3 or TRBV12-4 and TRBJ1-2; 9 positions agree with TRBD1. This CDR3 spans 13 amino acids. V gave up 2 bases and J gave up 6 bases; unmatched junction bases: 1. The CDR3 region has the DNA TGTGCCAGCAGTTTAAGGACAGGGGATGGCTACACCTTC. It yields the protein CASSLRTGDGYTF.

Only a few counts were recorded for this clonotype. The chain recombines TRBV20-1 with TRBJ2-7, with TRBD2 matching 10 bases. Trimming at V came to 3 bases and at J to 2 bases, leaving 10 bases not matched to a gene. The germline CDR1 and CDR2 sequences are DFQATT and SNEGSKA (reference sequence). The CDR3 consists of 16 residues. The CDR3 here is CSASDSGTSVTYEQYF. CDR3 DNA sequence: TGCAGTGCTAGTGATTCCGGGACTAGCGTAACCTACGAGCAGTACTTC.

This clonotype was observed at least ten times. The chain links TRBV4-2 to TRBJ2-1; no clear D. Germline assignment: CDR1 LGHNA and CDR2 YNFKEQ. The CDR3 covers 13 residues. The V gene lost 4 bases and the J gene lost 5 bases, with 9 bases spanning the gap. In DNA form, the CDR3 reads TGTGCCAGCAGCCTGGCCCAGAACAATGAGCAGTTCTTC. This sequence encodes CASSLAQNNEQFF.

CDR3: CASSAGYSGNTIYF. CDR3 nucleotides: TGTGCCAGCAGCGCGGGATACTCTGGAAACACCATATATTTT. This chain connects TRBV5-4 to TRBJ1-3; D is undetermined. V was clipped by 4 bases and J by 0 bases, with 8 bases between them. This CDR3 contains 14 residues. CDR1 is SGHNT, CDR2 YYREEE, per germline (reference sequence).